The next 32 T cell receptor beta chains were all read from a single sample in a study of blood T cell repertoires in COVID-19. Generated by immunoSEQ multiplex PCR, the TCRdb table keeps only in-frame clones and is missing some. The table has tens of thousands of clones, 75% to 85% seen once. What was sequenced was peripheral blood. These receptors came from a woman older than 75 with acute or convalescent COVID-19.

The V and J genes are TRBV19 and TRBJ2-2; 8 bases agree with TRBD2. This CDR3 spans 14 amino acids. The germline V gene has CDR1 LNHDA and CDR2 SQIVND (reference sequence). V lost 5 bases, J lost 4 bases, and 3 bases stayed unmatched. CDR3 sequence (DNA): TGTGCCAGTAGTTCGGGAGGGAGCACCGGGGAGCTGTTTTTT. Its protein is CASSSGGSTGELFF. The full variable domain, in which reference TRBV19 and TRBJ2-2 provide the parts outside the CDR3, is DGGITQSPKYLFRKEGQNVTLSCEQNLNHDAMYWYRQDPGQGLRLIYYSQIVNDFQKGDIAEGYSVSREKKESFPLTVTSAQKNPTAFYLCASSSGGSTGELFFGEGSRLTVL.

This clone was detected only a few times. The V call is TRBV7-2, the J call TRBJ1-6, with D possibly matching TRBD1 (5 bases). Looked up from germline, CDR1 is SGHTA and CDR2 is FQGNSA. This CDR3 is built from 12 residues. V dropped 1 base and J dropped 10 bases, with 5 bases sitting between them. The CDR3 is CASSLEGSPLHF. The CDR3 coding sequence is TGTGCCAGCAGCTTAGAGGGGTCACCCCTCCACTTT.

This chain connects TRBV5-1 to TRBJ1-1; possible D gene TRBD1, 6 bases. The CDR3 covers 15 residues. The V gene lost 0 bases and the J gene lost 1 base, with 10 bases spanning the gap. Germline V CDR1 and CDR2: SGHRS, YFSETQ. CDR3 in amino acids: CASSLEGQWNTEAFF. The CDR3, as DNA: TGCGCCAGCAGCTTGGAAGGACAGTGGAACACTGAAGCTTTCTTT.

The chain is built from TRBV24-1 and TRBJ2-1; TRBD2 agrees at 11 bases. V was clipped by 5 bases and J by 8 bases; unmatched bases: 10. The CDR3 is 16 amino acids. CDR1 and CDR2 from the germline V gene are KGHDR and SFDVKD. This CDR3 reads CATSATLAGGVDEQFF. The CDR3 DNA follows: TGTGCCACCAGTGCAACCCTAGCGGGAGGTGTCGATGAGCAGTTCTTC.

The genes are TRBV12-5 and TRBJ2-2; 14 positions match TRBD2. The V gene's germline CDR1 is LGHNT and CDR2 FRNRAP. V dropped 4 bases and J dropped 8; count of bases not matched to a gene: 18. This CDR3 spans 20 amino acids. CDR3 DNA sequence: TGTGCTAGTGGTTCTCCCCGAGAGACTAGCGGGAGGGCCCGTTTAGGGGAGCTGTTTTTT. Translation: CASGSPRETSGRARLGELFF. Using reference TRBV12-5 and TRBJ2-2 for the parts outside the CDR3, the full variable domain is DARVTQTPRHKVTEMGQEVTMRCQPILGHNTVFWYRQTMMQGLELLAYFRNRAPLDDSGMPKDRFSAEMPDATLATLKIQPSEPRDSAVYFCASGSPRETSGRARLGELFFGEGSRLTVL.

The gene calls are TRBV28 and TRBJ1-3; 7 bases agree with TRBD1. Germline-derived CDR1 and CDR2 are MDHEN and SYDVKM. CDR3 length: 13 amino acids. With V trimmed by 5 bases and J by 4 bases, 2 bases remained unmatched. CDR3 region: CASSLTGGNTIYF. The CDR3 bases are TGTGCCAGCAGTCTGACAGGGGGAAACACCATATATTTT.

The gene calls are TRBV4-1 and TRBJ2-7; D possibly corresponds to TRBD1 (5 bases). Trimming shortened V by 2 bases and J by 2 bases, and 10 bases separated the two germline ends. Germline assignment: CDR1 MGHRA and CDR2 YSYEKL. This CDR3 spans 14 amino acids. CDR3 loop: CASSQNAGPYEQYF. CDR3 nucleotide sequence: TGCGCCAGCAGCCAAAACGCAGGGCCCTACGAGCAGTACTTC.

This clone has ten or more counts. This chain connects TRBV28 to TRBJ2-7; TRBD1 agrees at 8 bases. The CDR3 loop spans 14 amino acids. Germline V gene sequence: CDR1 MDHEN, CDR2 SYDVKM. The J segment lost 1 base and the V segment lost 3 bases, leaving 2 bases of the junction unmatched. CDR3 DNA sequence: TGTGCCAGCAGTTTCGACAGGGGATCCTACGAGCAGTACTTC. Its protein is CASSFDRGSYEQYF.

In its sample, this clone was seen a few times. This sequence joins TRBV25-1 and TRBJ2-6; possibly TRBD1 for D (5 bases). Trimming removed 4 bases from V and 0 bases from J, with 7 bases in between. The germline V gene encodes CDR1 MGHDK and CDR2 SYGVNS. CDR3 length: 15 residues. Written as DNA, the CDR3 is TGTGCCAGCAGTGTTACAGGCTCTGGGGCCAACGTCCTGACTTTC. Translated: CASSVTGSGANVLTF.

The chain has TRBV19 and TRBJ1-1; the D gene is possibly TRBD1 (5 bases). Germline lookup yields CDR1 LNHDA and CDR2 SQIVND (reference sequence). This CDR3 is 15 amino acids long. Trimming took 7 bases from V and 0 from J, leaving 15 bases between them. The DNA of the CDR3 is TGTGCCAGTACCTTGGGGCCAGGCTTGAACACTGAAGCTTTCTTT. Amino acids: CASTLGPGLNTEAFF. Looking up the rest from reference TRBV19 and TRBJ1-1 gives the full variable domain: DGGITQSPKYLFRKEGQNVTLSCEQNLNHDAMYWYRQDPGQGLRLIYYSQIVNDFQKGDIAEGYSVSREKKESFPLTVTSAQKNPTAFYLCASTLGPGLNTEAFFGQGTRLTVV.

The rearrangement joins TRBV5-6 to TRBJ2-5; D may be TRBD1 (5 bases). The V end was cut by 1 base, the J end by 5 bases, with 12 bases between. Germline-derived CDR1 and CDR2 are SGHDT and YYEEEE. The CDR3 has 14 residues. The CDR3 region has the DNA TGTGCCAGCAGCTTGAGGCAGGGATATGAGACCCAGTACTTC. This sequence encodes CASSLRQGYETQYF.

The J gene is TRBJ2-3, the V gene TRBV5-5, with D possibly matching TRBD1 (6 bases). Looked up from germline, CDR1 is SGHKS and CDR2 is YYEKEE (reference sequence). The CDR3 is 15 amino acids. V shed 0 bases and J shed 5 bases, with 13 bases lying between them. The CDR3 DNA sequence: TGTGCCAGCAGCTTGGGGGGGCGTAGAGAAGATACGCAGTATTTT. Translated: CASSLGGRREDTQYF.

V is TRBV11-3 and J is TRBJ2-1, with 10 bases lining up with TRBD2. Germline assignment: CDR1 SGHNT and CDR2 YENEEA. This CDR3 contains 15 residues. V lost 1 base, J lost 8 bases, and 5 bases stayed unmatched. The CDR3 nucleotides read TGTGCCAGCAGCTTAGGGACTAGCGGCTTCGATGAGCAGTTCTTC. Translating it yields CASSLGTSGFDEQFF.

The table lists this clone with a count of one. The chain combines TRBV29-1 with TRBJ2-3; 9 bases are shared with TRBD1. After removal of 1 base from V and 1 base from J, the junction contained 0 bases not matched to a gene. The CDR3 runs 14 residues. Per germline, CDR1 SQVTM and CDR2 ANQGSEA. CDR3 sequence: CSVEGDRGTDTQYF. The CDR3 region has the DNA TGCAGCGTTGAAGGGGACAGGGGCACAGATACGCAGTATTTT.

This clone was found a few times. The CDR3 region is CASSSQGTGNTIYF. The CDR3 nucleotides read TGCGCCAGCAGCTCACAGGGGACTGGAAACACCATATATTTT. The chain uses TRBV5-1 and TRBJ1-3; 7 bases are a match to TRBD1. The V gene end was trimmed by 3 bases and the J gene end by 2 bases; junction bases not matched to a gene: 2. The germline CDR1 and CDR2 sequences are SGHRS and YFSETQ. CDR3 length equals 14 residues.

The chain links TRBV19 to TRBJ1-3; D gene ambiguous. Per the germline V gene, CDR1 is LNHDA and CDR2 is SQIVND (reference sequence). The V and J ends lost 5 bases and 4 bases respectively, with 15 bases between them. CDR3 size: 15 residues. The CDR3 protein is CASSLKGGMGNTIYF. The CDR3 DNA is TGTGCCAGTAGTCTCAAAGGAGGGATGGGAAACACCATATATTTT. The whole variable domain, filled in from reference TRBV19 and TRBJ1-3, reads DGGITQSPKYLFRKEGQNVTLSCEQNLNHDAMYWYRQDPGQGLRLIYYSQIVNDFQKGDIAEGYSVSREKKESFPLTVTSAQKNPTAFYLCASSLKGGMGNTIYFGEGSWLTVV.

This clone was counted only a few times. The chain has TRBV18 and TRBJ2-1; 7 bases map to TRBD1. Germline V gene sequence: CDR1 KGHSH, CDR2 LQKENI. The CDR3 runs 14 residues. With 6 bases clipped from V and 5 bases from J, the junction kept 7 bases outside the gene matches. CDR3 loop: CASSGQVFNNEQFF. CDR3 nucleotide sequence: TGTGCCAGCTCCGGACAGGTTTTCAACAATGAGCAGTTCTTC.

The chain recombines TRBV2 with TRBJ2-7, with 9 bases lining up with TRBD1. Trimming took 8 bases from V and 2 from J; bases not matched to a gene: 7. CDR3 size: 14 residues. From germline, CDR1 is SNHLY and CDR2 FYNNEI. The CDR3 is CASQNRGPPYEQYF. Written as DNA, the CDR3 is TGTGCCAGCCAAAACAGGGGGCCCCCCTACGAGCAGTACTTC.

The chain combines TRBV19 with TRBJ1-4, with 9 bases that match TRBD1. The CDR3 extends over 15 amino acids. The V gene's germline CDR1 is LNHDA and CDR2 SQIVND (reference sequence). Unmatched junction bases numbered 2, after V lost 3 bases and J lost 3 bases. As DNA, the CDR3 is TGTGCCAGTAGTATGAGACAGGGGGCTAATGAAAAACTGTTTTTT. Translating it yields CASSMRQGANEKLFF.

J is TRBJ1-2 and V is TRBV4-3, with 9 bases that match TRBD1. The CDR3 covers 15 residues. The J segment lost 5 bases and the V segment lost 0 bases, leaving 4 bases of the junction unmatched. Germline V gene sequence: CDR1 LGHNA, CDR2 YSLEER. CDR3 DNA sequence: TGCGCCAGCAGCCAAGATCGGGGACAGGGATATGGCTACACCTTC. Encoded protein: CASSQDRGQGYGYTF.

The CDR3: CASSPLAGTTDTQYF. Here the CDR3 DNA reads TGTGCCAGCAGCCCACTAGCGGGAACGACAGATACGCAGTATTTT. The chain has TRBV7-8 and TRBJ2-3; 10 bases align to TRBD2. The CDR3 totals 15 residues. Germline CDR1 and CDR2: SGHVS and FQNEAQ. V dropped 5 bases and J dropped 3; count of bases not matched to a gene: 5.

The chain employs TRBV6-2 or TRBV6-3 and TRBJ1-1; the match to TRBD1 covers 9 bases. V lost 2 bases and J lost 5; bases outside the gene matches: 9. CDR1 and CDR2 from the germline V gene are MNHEY and SVGEGT. CDR3 size: 16 residues. This CDR3 is CASSYITGGESTEAFF. The CDR3 coding sequence is TGTGCCAGCAGTTACATAACAGGGGGCGAGTCTACTGAAGCTTTCTTT.

V usage is TRBV4-2 and J usage is TRBJ1-3, with a weak D call TRBD1 (5 bases). The CDR3 contains 16 residues. Germline lookup yields CDR1 LGHNA and CDR2 YNFKEQ. V lost 0 bases and J 0 bases, leaving 9 bases between the germline ends. The CDR3: CASSQERTNSGNTIYF. CDR3 bases: TGTGCCAGCAGCCAAGAGAGGACAAACTCTGGAAACACCATATATTTT.

The V and J genes are TRBV12-3 or TRBV12-4 and TRBJ1-1; 8 bases align to TRBD1. CDR3 length: 13 residues. V dropped 6 bases and J dropped 5; count of bases not matched to a gene: 5. The CDR3 region is CASSRTGYTEAFF. In DNA form, the CDR3 reads TGTGCCAGCAGCAGGACAGGGTATACTGAAGCTTTCTTT.

This chain joins TRBV4-1 and TRBJ2-1; 7 bases map to TRBD1. Germline V CDR1 and CDR2: MGHRA, YSYEKL. The CDR3 totals 13 residues. The V gene end was trimmed by 2 bases and the J gene end by 8 bases; junction bases not matched to a gene: 3. DNA of the CDR3: TGCGCCAGCAGCCAACCGCAGGGGGATGAGCAGTTCTTC. Its translation: CASSQPQGDEQFF.

The chain links TRBV9 to TRBJ2-5; 8 bases align to TRBD2. The CDR3 extends over 15 amino acids. V shed 4 bases, J shed 4 bases, and the junction held 9 bases outside the gene matches. CDR1 and CDR2 (germline): SGDLS, YYNGEE. The CDR3 here is CASSSRGGVGETQYF. CDR3 nucleotide sequence: TGTGCCAGCAGCTCTCGGGGGGGAGTAGGAGAGACCCAGTACTTC.

The V and J genes are TRBV18 and TRBJ2-7; D is undetermined. Trimming removed 6 bases from V and 0 bases from J, with 9 bases in between. The CDR3 runs to 13 residues. Germline V gene sequence: CDR1 KGHSH, CDR2 LQKENI. CDR3 residues: CASSDASSYEQYF. CDR3 nucleotide sequence: TGTGCCAGCTCGGATGCTAGCTCCTACGAGCAGTACTTC.

V gene TRBV7-2 combines with J gene TRBJ1-6, with D perhaps matching TRBD1 (6 bases). The CDR3 loop spans 16 amino acids. Trimming cost V 0 bases and J 14 bases, with 20 bases left between them. Germline lookup yields CDR1 SGHTA and CDR2 FQGNSA. CDR3: CASSLAGVAGGRSLHF. The CDR3 coding sequence is TGTGCCAGCAGCTTAGCGGGTGTCGCGGGGGGGCGATCCCTCCACTTT.

This sequence joins TRBV6-5 and TRBJ1-5; 11 bases agree with TRBD1. The CDR3 has 15 residues. The V gene end was trimmed by 6 bases and the J gene end by 8 bases; junction bases not matched to a gene: 9. Looked up from germline, CDR1 is MNHEY and CDR2 is SVGAGI. CDR3 coding DNA: TGTGCCAGCAGGTTTCCGGGACAGGGGGTCGAGCCCCAGCATTTT. Amino acids: CASRFPGQGVEPQHF.

J is TRBJ2-5 and V is TRBV7-8; 13 bases agree with TRBD2. The trim removed 5 bases at V and 5 bases at J, leaving 5 bases unmatched. This CDR3 has 15 residues. CDR1 and CDR2 (germline): SGHVS, FQNEAQ. The CDR3 region is CASSAWTSGSETQYF. DNA for the CDR3: TGTGCCAGCAGCGCTTGGACTAGCGGGAGCGAGACCCAGTACTTC.

The chain employs TRBV5-1 and TRBJ2-6; no clear D gene. Germline assignment: CDR1 SGHRS and CDR2 YFSETQ. The V end was cut by 4 bases, the J end by 0 bases, with 8 bases between. The CDR3 runs to 15 residues. The CDR3 here is CASSVTASGANVLTF. CDR3 nucleotides: TGCGCCAGCAGCGTCACAGCCTCTGGGGCCAACGTCCTGACTTTC.

V usage is TRBV11-2 and J usage is TRBJ2-5; 8 nucleotides align to TRBD2. Germline V gene data show CDR1 as SGHAT and CDR2 as FQNNGV. The CDR3 length is 17 residues. V was clipped by 1 base and J by 5 bases; unmatched bases: 12. CDR3 coding DNA: TGTGCCAGCAGCTTAGGTGTCAGCGGGAGAGGTTTGGAGACCCAGTACTTC. It translates to CASSLGVSGRGLETQYF.